This T cell receptor (beta chain) emerged from a study of vaccination and CD4 T cells after COVID-19. The treatment was: roughly 11-day PBMC culture with coronavirus spike peptide pools or control peptides (ViraFEST assay). The CDR3 length is 15 residues. Trimming stripped 5 bases from V and 5 bases from J, with 18 bases between. Germline V gene data show CDR1 as KGHSH and CDR2 as LQKENI. Cultured CD4+ T cells had their DNA profiled by the Oncomine TCR Beta short-read assay. TCRdb reprocessed the PCR reads with MiXCR, giving one entry per CDR3 protein. The sample holds about 16,000 distinct CDR3 sequences, 55% seen once. On this clonotype itself: Its matching antigen is unknown.

Study-wide findings and caveats: Among reactive clones from convalescent patients, a median approximately 86% appeared only post-vaccination.

The TCR comes from a human donor who had recovered from COVID-19. The chain couples TRBV18 to TRBJ1-1; TRBD1 is a possible D gene (6 bases). Sequencing was done on a sample of CD4+ T cells from blood, cultured in vitro. The CDR3 DNA sequence: TGTGCCAGCTCATCAGGGCAGGGGCGAGTTACTGAAGCTTTCTTT. This sequence encodes CASSSGQGRVTEAFF.